This T cell receptor beta chain is drawn from a study of cytomegalovirus exposure and HLA in healthy donors. Whole-study findings and limits: TCR sequences were mostly rare, though some public TCRs occurred in many donors.

To note about this clone: Its target is not known.

Germline values: CDR1 LNHDA, CDR2 SQIVND (reference sequence). This CDR3 is built from 13 residues. The ends were cut back, 5 bases at V and 2 bases at J, with 8 bases in the middle. Sequenced by immunoSEQ multiplex PCR; TCRdb stores in-frame clones only, minus some. The sample shows some 250,000 clones, around 91% of them seen only once. This clonotype was obtained from a woman in her late teens or twenties in good health and CMV-seronegative. The material sequenced was PBMCs. The V and J genes are TRBV19 and TRBJ2-3; TRBD1 might be the D (5 bases). The CDR3 reads CASSPGHTDTQYF. The CDR3, as DNA: TGTGCCAGTAGTCCAGGACACACAGATACGCAGTATTTT.